This is a list of T cell receptor beta chains from one sample in a study of shared clonotypes between healthy human individuals. Generated by immunoSEQ multiplex PCR, the TCRdb table keeps only in-frame clones and is missing some. Of some 2,500,000 clones in the sample, roughly 93% were seen once. Sequenced sample: naive CD4+ T cells from PBMCs. These receptors were collected from a man between 18 and 29 years old in good health. Some clones in this sample may be carry-over from other donors' samples. Each CDR3 is given without its conserved first and last residue. Each record gives: J gene, V gene, CDR3 length, CDR3 protein.

j_gene: TRBJ1-5
v_gene: TRBV19
len: 12
CDR3aa: ASSRDRAVQPQH

j_gene: TRBJ2-7
v_gene: TRBV6-6
len: 12
CDR3aa: ASSRLAGTYEQY

j_gene: TRBJ1-5
v_gene: TRBV7-2
len: 13
CDR3aa: ASSLAPGQGQPQH

j_gene: TRBJ2-2
v_gene: TRBV5-1
len: 13
CDR3aa: ASSLTETNTGELF

j_gene: TRBJ2-7
v_gene: TRBV28
len: 11
CDR3aa: ASTPGLSYEQY

j_gene: TRBJ2-1
v_gene: TRBV18
len: 13
CDR3aa: ASSPRTSGSDEQF

j_gene: TRBJ1-4
v_gene: TRBV5-1
len: 12
CDR3aa: ASRRDSPNEKLF

j_gene: TRBJ2-5
v_gene: TRBV11-2
len: 11
CDR3aa: ASSPRGQETQY

j_gene: TRBJ2-1
v_gene: TRBV19
len: 13
CDR3aa: ASSTRTGSYNEQF

j_gene: TRBJ1-1
v_gene: TRBV18
len: 10
CDR3aa: ASSPRQGGAF

j_gene: TRBJ2-1
v_gene: TRBV28
len: 14
CDR3aa: ASSLIGRGRGDEQF

j_gene: TRBJ1-6
v_gene: TRBV28
len: 11
CDR3aa: ASTNGDWSPLH

j_gene: TRBJ1-2
v_gene: TRBV30
len: 11
CDR3aa: ASREGAGYGYT

j_gene: TRBJ2-3
v_gene: TRBV7-9
len: 14
CDR3aa: ASSQTRGMNTDTQY

j_gene: TRBJ1-2
v_gene: TRBV28
len: 8
CDR3aa: ASRGYGYT

j_gene: TRBJ1-2
v_gene: TRBV6-1
len: 9
CDR3aa: ASSGRGGYT

j_gene: TRBJ1-2
v_gene: TRBV7-2
len: 14
CDR3aa: ASSSQRGSINYGYT